Presented here are 24 T cell receptor beta chains from one specimen sequenced in a study of cytomegalovirus exposure and HLA in healthy donors (dated 2017 in TCRdb). Libraries were prepared through the immunoSEQ multiplex PCR assay. A mixture of 60 forward primers for TCR Vbeta segments and 13 reverse primers for TCR Jbeta segments was used in the multiplex PCR. TCRdb obtained this table from immuneACCESS and retained in-frame rearrangements with V and J assigned. These tables miss some clones; where compared with another copy, unresolved V genes account for less than half of the shortfall, and the remainder is unexplained. This sample has roughly 220,000 clones in its table, and under 70% of those were observed once. Of the sample, about 2.8% is held by the ten largest clones. The specimen sequenced was PBMCs. The receptors originated from a man between 40 and 49 years old in good health and CMV-seropositive.

The CDR3 DNA follows: TGTGCCAGCAGCCCAACCTATAGCGGGGTCCTGGGGGAGACCCAGTACTTC. Encoded protein: CASSPTYSGVLGETQYF. The chain carries TRBV7-2 and TRBJ2-5; 8 positions agree with TRBD2. The V and J ends lost 5 bases and 5 bases, in that order; junction bases with no gene match: 16. The CDR3 has 17 amino acids. The germline CDR1 and CDR2 sequences are SGHTA and FQGNSA. Together with reference TRBV7-2 and TRBJ2-5, the CDR3 gives the full variable domain: GAGVSQSPSNKVTEKGKDVELRCDPISGHTALYWYRQSLGQGLEFLIYFQGNSAPDKSGLPSDRFSAERTGGSVSTLTIQRTQQEDSAVYLCASSPTYSGVLGETQYFGPGTRLLVL.

This chain joins TRBV6-1 and TRBJ1-4; possibly TRBD1 for D (5 bases). The CDR3 length is 13 residues. Germline assignment: CDR1 MNHNS and CDR2 SASEGT. V lost 8 bases, J lost 1 base, and 8 bases lay in between. In DNA form, the CDR3 reads TGTGCCAGCCGGGACTTAACTAATGAAAAACTGTTTTTT. Its protein is CASRDLTNEKLFF.

In nucleotides, the CDR3 is TGTGCCAGCAGTCTCAGGGTAGAAGGCCCAGATACGCAGTATTTT. It is translated as CASSLRVEGPDTQYF. This chain connects TRBV27 to TRBJ2-3; TRBD1 is a possible D gene (5 bases). There are 15 residues in the CDR3. The germline gives CDR1 MNHEY, CDR2 SMNVEV (reference sequence). V shed 5 bases and J shed 4 bases, with 16 bases lying between them.

The rearrangement links TRBV4-1 to TRBJ2-5, with no clear D. From germline, CDR1 is MGHRA and CDR2 YSYEKL. The CDR3 sequence is 14 residues long. V dropped 2 bases and J dropped 4 bases, with 11 bases sitting between them. CDR3 in DNA: TGCGCCAGCAGCCAAACACCATACCCAGAGACCCAGTACTTC. Encoded protein: CASSQTPYPETQYF.

The rearrangement uses TRBV19 and TRBJ1-5, with D maybe TRBD1 (5 bases). Trimming took 3 bases from V and 4 from J, leaving 7 bases between them. Germline CDR1 and CDR2: LNHDA and SQIVND (reference sequence). This CDR3 has 13 residues. CDR3 bases: TGTGCCAGTAGTATCCGGGGGAATCAGCCCCAGCATTTT. The encoded protein is CASSIRGNQPQHF.

The V call is TRBV2, the J call TRBJ2-6, with D possibly TRBD2 on 5 matching bases. Trimming shortened V by 11 bases and J by 0 bases, and 11 bases separated the two germline ends. CDR1 and CDR2 from the germline V gene are SNHLY and FYNNEI. The CDR3 loop spans 14 amino acids. The CDR3 region is CAAGISSGANVLTF. The CDR3 DNA follows: TGTGCCGCGGGTATCAGCTCTGGGGCCAACGTCCTGACTTTC.

Only one count was recorded for this clone. The rearrangement joins TRBV6-4 to TRBJ2-1; 11 bases agree with TRBD1. Trimming took 6 bases from V and 8 from J; bases not matched to a gene: 3. Germline CDR1 and CDR2: MRHNA and SNTAGT. The CDR3 sequence is 13 residues long. In DNA form, the CDR3 reads TGTGCCAGCAGACGGACAGGGGGCCATGAGCAGTTCTTC. Residues: CASRRTGGHEQFF.

This chain joins TRBV4-2 and TRBJ1-1; D is unclear. Germline-derived CDR1 and CDR2 are LGHNA and YNFKEQ. The CDR3 covers 13 residues. V gave up 5 bases and J gave up 5 bases, with 12 bases separating them. The chain's CDR3 is CASSYQWRTEAFF. The CDR3 nucleotides read TGTGCCAGCAGCTACCAATGGAGGACTGAAGCTTTCTTT.

The chain couples TRBV28 to TRBJ1-2; 11 nucleotides line up with TRBD1. The junction had 3 bases not matched to a gene; V was cut back by 3 bases and J by 9 bases. There are 13 residues in the CDR3. Looked up from germline, CDR1 is MDHEN and CDR2 is SYDVKM. For the CDR3, the DNA is TGTGCCAGCAGTTTGGGACAGGGGGTTAGCTACACCTTC. Translating it yields CASSLGQGVSYTF.

The V gene is TRBV7-2, the J gene TRBJ1-6, with TRBD1 matching 7 bases. The ends lost 7 bases at V and 7 bases at J; junction bases unmatched: 7. The CDR3 length is 14 residues. CDR1 is SGHTA, CDR2 FQGNSA, per germline. This CDR3 reads CASTVTGRNSPLHF. The CDR3 coding sequence is TGTGCCAGCACTGTGACAGGGAGAAATTCACCCCTCCACTTT. Supplemented by reference TRBV7-2 and TRBJ1-6, the full variable domain reads GAGVSQSPSNKVTEKGKDVELRCDPISGHTALYWYRQSLGQGLEFLIYFQGNSAPDKSGLPSDRFSAERTGGSVSTLTIQRTQQEDSAVYLCASTVTGRNSPLHFGNGTRLTVT.

The DNA of the CDR3 is TGTGCCAGTAGGTTCGGAGGGCGGAAGAATGAAGCTTTCTTT. Its translation: CASRFGGRKNEAFF. The chain carries TRBV19 and TRBJ1-1; unclear D gene. V lost 6 bases, J lost 7 bases, and 18 bases lay in between. The CDR3 is 14 amino acids. Germline CDR1 and CDR2: LNHDA and SQIVND (reference sequence).

The chain recombines TRBV4-1 with TRBJ2-7; TRBD2 might be the D (5 bases). CDR1 is MGHRA, CDR2 YSYEKL, per germline. Trimming stripped 5 bases from V and 0 bases from J, with 8 bases between. The CDR3 spans 13 residues. CDR3 in DNA: TGCGCCAGCAGCACGGACTCCTCCTACGAGCAGTACTTC. Protein: CASSTDSSYEQYF.

V usage is TRBV5-1 and J usage is TRBJ2-2; TRBD2 is a possible D gene (6 bases). V lost 4 bases, J lost 5 bases, and 18 bases lay in between. CDR1 and CDR2 from the germline V gene are SGHRS and YFSETQ. CDR3 size: 16 residues. The CDR3 spells CASSPGGVDGTGELFF. The CDR3, as DNA: TGCGCCAGCAGCCCCGGCGGGGTTGATGGTACCGGGGAGCTGTTTTTT.

The CDR3 here is CASSQQGNYEQYF. CDR3 nucleotides: TGTGCCAGCAGCCAACAGGGTAACTACGAGCAGTACTTC. The V and J genes are TRBV14 and TRBJ2-7; maybe TRBD1 (5 bases). Germline V lookup: CDR1 SGHDN, CDR2 FVKESK. With 2 bases removed from V and 3 bases from J, the gap between germline ends came to 8 bases. The length of the CDR3 is 13 residues.

This chain uses TRBV10-3 with TRBJ1-1; possibly TRBD1 for D (6 bases). Germline-derived CDR1 and CDR2 are ENHRY and SYGVKD. V dropped 7 bases and J dropped 0 bases, with 12 bases sitting between them. This CDR3 contains 14 residues. CDR3 in DNA: TGTGCCATCACTGGGACAACCATGAACACTGAAGCTTTCTTT. This sequence encodes CAITGTTMNTEAFF.

The genes are TRBV28 and TRBJ1-2, with D perhaps matching TRBD1 (5 bases). Trimming stripped 3 bases from V and 2 bases from J, with 19 bases between. In germline, CDR1 is MDHEN, CDR2 SYDVKM. This CDR3 is 17 amino acids long. CDR3 sequence reads: CASSFPPGGGWNYGYTF. The CDR3 nucleotides read TGTGCCAGCAGTTTCCCCCCCGGGGGGGGATGGAACTATGGCTACACCTTC.

This clone has only a few counts. V is TRBV7-3 and J is TRBJ2-2; D remains unclear. The length of the CDR3 is 16 residues. Trimming took 4 bases from V and 7 from J, leaving 19 bases between them. Germline V gene sequence: CDR1 SGHTA, CDR2 FQGTGA. CDR3 bases: TGTGCCAGCAGCTCCCCCGTTTCCTCTTCCAGCGGGGAGCTGTTTTTT. This translates into CASSSPVSSSSGELFF.

As for this clone: Other DNA sequences from this sample encode an identical CDR3 as well. The rearrangement links TRBV15 to TRBJ2-7; 7 positions match TRBD1. The junction had 6 bases not matched to a gene; V was cut back by 5 bases and J by 5 bases. The germline gives CDR1 LNHNV, CDR2 YYDKDF (reference sequence). The CDR3 extends over 13 amino acids. CDR3 sequence: CATSYRGEHEQYF. CDR3 in DNA: TGTGCCACCAGCTACAGGGGAGAGCACGAGCAGTACTTC.

CDR3 DNA: TGCGCCAGCAGCTTATCATCGAACACCGGGGAGCTGTTTTTT. Its translation: CASSLSSNTGELFF. V and J are TRBV5-1 and TRBJ2-2, with D hard to call. The CDR3 totals 14 residues. V gave up 2 bases and J gave up 0 bases, with 5 bases separating them. Germline V gene lookup returns CDR1 SGHRS and CDR2 YFSETQ. Filled out from reference TRBV5-1 and TRBJ2-2, the complete variable domain reads KAGVTQTPRYLIKTRGQQVTLSCSPISGHRSVSWYQQTPGQGLQFLFEYFSETQRNKGNFPGRFSGRQFSNSRSEMNVSTLELGDSALYLCASSLSSNTGELFFGEGSRLTVL.

This chain uses TRBV2 with TRBJ2-1, with 7 bases that match TRBD2. Unmatched junction bases numbered 12, after V lost 6 bases and J lost 4 bases. Germline-derived CDR1 and CDR2 are SNHLY and FYNNEI. This CDR3 is 16 amino acids long. The CDR3 region has the DNA TGTGCCAGCAGGACCGGGACTACCCTATTATACAATGAGCAGTTCTTC. Translated: CASRTGTTLLYNEQFF.

The V call is TRBV2, the J call TRBJ2-7, with a weak D call TRBD1 (6 bases). This CDR3 spans 16 amino acids. Germline-derived CDR1 and CDR2 are SNHLY and FYNNEI. V was clipped by 11 bases and J by 2 bases, with 25 bases between them. Written as DNA, the CDR3 is TGTGCCGGTGGTGGGGGCGCTCAACGCGTACCCTACGAGCAGTACTTC. Translation gives CAGGGGAQRVPYEQYF.

This clone was counted between two and nine times. The rearrangement links TRBV2 to TRBJ1-3, with D maybe TRBD1 (5 bases). V lost 2 bases to trimming and J lost 2 bases, with 7 bases between them. This CDR3 has 14 amino acids. Germline assignment: CDR1 SNHLY and CDR2 FYNNEI. CDR3 sequence reads: CASSEPRAGNTIYF. CDR3 bases: TGTGCCAGCAGTGAACCCAGGGCTGGAAACACCATATATTTT.

The gene calls are TRBV7-9 and TRBJ1-2, with D possibly matching TRBD1 (6 bases). Deletions cut 6 bases from V and 8 bases from J, with 16 bases between. CDR3 size: 13 residues. The germline CDR1 and CDR2 sequences are SEHNR and FQNEAQ (reference sequence). The CDR3 is CASRQGLLEGYTF. CDR3 DNA: TGTGCCAGCAGACAGGGCCTCCTAGAGGGCTACACCTTC.

In this sample, this clone turned up a few times. The chain employs TRBV2 and TRBJ2-5; D possibly corresponds to TRBD2 (6 bases). Trimming took 8 bases from V and 5 from J, leaving 12 bases between them. The CDR3 is 12 residues long. Germline assignment: CDR1 SNHLY and CDR2 FYNNEI. The CDR3 region is CASRRASETQYF. The CDR3 bases are TGTGCCAGCCGGAGGGCTTCGGAGACCCAGTACTTC.